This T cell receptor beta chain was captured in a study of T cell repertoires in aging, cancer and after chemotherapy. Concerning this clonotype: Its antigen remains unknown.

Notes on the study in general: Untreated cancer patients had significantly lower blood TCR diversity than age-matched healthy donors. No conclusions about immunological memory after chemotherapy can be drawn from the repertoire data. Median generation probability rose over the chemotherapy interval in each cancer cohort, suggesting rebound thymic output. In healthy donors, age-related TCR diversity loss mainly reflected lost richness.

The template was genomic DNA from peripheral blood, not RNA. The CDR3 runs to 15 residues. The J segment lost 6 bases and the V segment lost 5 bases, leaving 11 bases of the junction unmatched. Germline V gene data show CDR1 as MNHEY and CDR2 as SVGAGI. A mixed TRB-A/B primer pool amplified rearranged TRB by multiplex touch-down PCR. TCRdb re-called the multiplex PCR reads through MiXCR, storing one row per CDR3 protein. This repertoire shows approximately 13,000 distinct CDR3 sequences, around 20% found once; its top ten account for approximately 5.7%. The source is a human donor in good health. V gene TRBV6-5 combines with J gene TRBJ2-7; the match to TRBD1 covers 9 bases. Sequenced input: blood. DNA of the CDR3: TGTGCCAGCAGTGGAAACAGGGGGCAGTATGGCGAGCAGTACTTC. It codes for CASSGNRGQYGEQYF.